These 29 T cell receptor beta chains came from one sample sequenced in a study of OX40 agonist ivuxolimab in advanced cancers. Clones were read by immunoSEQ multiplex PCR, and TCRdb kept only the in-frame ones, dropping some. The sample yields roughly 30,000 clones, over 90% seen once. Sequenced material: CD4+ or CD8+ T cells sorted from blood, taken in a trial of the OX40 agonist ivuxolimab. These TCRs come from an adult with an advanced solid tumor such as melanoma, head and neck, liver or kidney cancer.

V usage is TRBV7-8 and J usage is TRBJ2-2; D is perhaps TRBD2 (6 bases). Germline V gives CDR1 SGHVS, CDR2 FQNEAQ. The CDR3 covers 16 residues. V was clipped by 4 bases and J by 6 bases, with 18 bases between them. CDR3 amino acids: CASSSPGTVASGELFF. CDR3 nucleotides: TGTGCCAGCAGCTCCCCCGGGACTGTAGCGTCCGGGGAGCTGTTTTTT.

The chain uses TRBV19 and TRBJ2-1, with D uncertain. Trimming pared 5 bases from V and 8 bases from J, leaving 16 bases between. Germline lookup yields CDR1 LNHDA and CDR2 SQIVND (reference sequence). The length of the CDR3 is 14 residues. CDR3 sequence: CASSPSPRTDEQFF. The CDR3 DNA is TGTGCCAGTAGTCCGTCGCCCAGGACCGATGAGCAGTTCTTC.

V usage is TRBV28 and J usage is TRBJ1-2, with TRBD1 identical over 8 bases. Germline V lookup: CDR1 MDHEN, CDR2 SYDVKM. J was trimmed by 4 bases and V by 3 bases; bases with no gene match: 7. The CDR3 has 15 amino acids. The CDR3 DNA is TGTGCCAGCAGTTTGGCGCAGGGGGCGGGCTATGGCTACACCTTC. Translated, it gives CASSLAQGAGYGYTF.

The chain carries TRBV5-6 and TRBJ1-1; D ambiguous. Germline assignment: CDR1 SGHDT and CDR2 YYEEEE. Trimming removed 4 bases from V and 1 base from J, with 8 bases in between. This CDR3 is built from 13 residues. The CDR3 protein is CASSLESNTEAFF. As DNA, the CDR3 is TGTGCCAGCAGCCTGGAGTCGAACACTGAAGCTTTCTTT.

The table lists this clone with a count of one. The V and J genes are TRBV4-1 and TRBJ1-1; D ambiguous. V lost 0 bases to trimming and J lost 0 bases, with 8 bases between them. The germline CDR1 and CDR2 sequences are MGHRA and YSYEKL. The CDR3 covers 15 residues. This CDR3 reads CASSQDESLNTEAFF. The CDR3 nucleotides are TGCGCCAGCAGCCAAGACGAGAGTCTGAACACTGAAGCTTTCTTT.

CDR3 sequence: CSVGTAGRETQYF. The DNA for the CDR3 is TGCAGCGTTGGGACCGCCGGGCGGGAGACCCAGTACTTC. The chain has TRBV29-1 and TRBJ2-5; D is undetermined. Germline CDR1 and CDR2: SQVTM and ANQGSEA. The CDR3 is 13 residues long. The V end lost 4 bases, the J end lost 5 bases, and 14 bases lay between the germline ends.

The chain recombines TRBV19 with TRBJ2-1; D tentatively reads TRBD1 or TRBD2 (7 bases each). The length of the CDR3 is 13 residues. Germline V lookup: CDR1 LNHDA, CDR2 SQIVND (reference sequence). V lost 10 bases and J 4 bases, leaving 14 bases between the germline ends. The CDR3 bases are TGTGCCACCTCAGGGGGGGGGTACAATGAGCAGTTCTTC. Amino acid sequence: CATSGGGYNEQFF.

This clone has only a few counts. CDR3 sequence reads: CASSPGTEAFF. As DNA, the CDR3 is TGTGCCAGCAGTCCCGGGACAGAAGCTTTCTTT. The chain is built from TRBV2 and TRBJ1-1, with a weak D call TRBD1 (6 bases). In germline, CDR1 is SNHLY, CDR2 FYNNEI. Trimming pared 5 bases from V and 8 bases from J, leaving 9 bases between. This CDR3 has 11 amino acids.

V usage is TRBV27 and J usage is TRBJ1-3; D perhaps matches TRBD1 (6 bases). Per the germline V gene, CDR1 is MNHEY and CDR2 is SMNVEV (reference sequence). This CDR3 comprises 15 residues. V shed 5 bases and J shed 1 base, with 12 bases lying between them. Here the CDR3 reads CASSLTGLSGNTIYF. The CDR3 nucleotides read TGTGCCAGCAGTCTAACAGGGCTATCTGGAAACACCATATATTTT.

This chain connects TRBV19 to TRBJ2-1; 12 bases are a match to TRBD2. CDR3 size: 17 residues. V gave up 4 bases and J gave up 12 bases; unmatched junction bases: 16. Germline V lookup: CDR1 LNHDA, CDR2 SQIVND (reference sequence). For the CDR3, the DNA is TGTGCCAGTAGTACCCCGGGACTAGCGGGTGCCGGTGGGTCGCAGTTCTTC. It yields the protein CASSTPGLAGAGGSQFF.

CDR3 sequence reads: CASSPTGTGGHEQFF. The DNA of the CDR3 is TGTGCCAGCAGCCCGACCGGGACAGGGGGTCATGAGCAGTTCTTC. The chain is built from TRBV7-9 and TRBJ2-1, with TRBD1 matching 11 bases. Germline loops: CDR1 SEHNR, CDR2 FQNEAQ (reference sequence). The J segment lost 8 bases and the V segment lost 5 bases, leaving 8 bases of the junction unmatched. CDR3 size: 15 residues.

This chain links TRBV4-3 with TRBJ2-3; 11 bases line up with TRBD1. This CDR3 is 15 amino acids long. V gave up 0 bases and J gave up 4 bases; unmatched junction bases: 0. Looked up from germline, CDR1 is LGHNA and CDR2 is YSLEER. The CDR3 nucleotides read TGCGCCAGCAGCCAAGAGGGACAGGGGGCAGATACGCAGTATTTT. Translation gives CASSQEGQGADTQYF.

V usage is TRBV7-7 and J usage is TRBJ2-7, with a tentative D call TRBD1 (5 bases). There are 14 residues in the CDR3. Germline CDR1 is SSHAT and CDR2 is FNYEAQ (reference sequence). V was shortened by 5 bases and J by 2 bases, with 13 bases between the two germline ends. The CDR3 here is CASSPGTGTYEQYF. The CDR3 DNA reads TGTGCCAGCAGCCCAGGCACAGGAACCTACGAGCAGTACTTC.

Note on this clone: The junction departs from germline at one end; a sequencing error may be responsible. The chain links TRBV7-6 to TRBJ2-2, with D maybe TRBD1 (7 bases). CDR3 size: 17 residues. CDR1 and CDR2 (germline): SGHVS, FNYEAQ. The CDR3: CASSLAAGTENTGELFF. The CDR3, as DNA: TGTGCCAGCAGTTTAGCGGCCGGGACAGAGAACACCGGGGAGCTGTTTTTT.

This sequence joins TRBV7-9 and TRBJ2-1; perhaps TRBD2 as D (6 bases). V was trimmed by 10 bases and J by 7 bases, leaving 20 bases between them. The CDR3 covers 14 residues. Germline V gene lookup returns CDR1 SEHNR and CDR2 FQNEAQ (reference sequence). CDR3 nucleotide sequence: TGTGCCAACGAAATGGGACTGGCTTTTAATGAGCAGTTCTTC. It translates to CANEMGLAFNEQFF.

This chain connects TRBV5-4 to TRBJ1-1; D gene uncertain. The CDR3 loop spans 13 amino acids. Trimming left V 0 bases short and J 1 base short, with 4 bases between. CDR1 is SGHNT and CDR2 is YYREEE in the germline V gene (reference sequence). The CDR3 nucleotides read TGTGCCAGCAGCTTGGGCGAGAACACTGAAGCTTTCTTT. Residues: CASSLGENTEAFF.

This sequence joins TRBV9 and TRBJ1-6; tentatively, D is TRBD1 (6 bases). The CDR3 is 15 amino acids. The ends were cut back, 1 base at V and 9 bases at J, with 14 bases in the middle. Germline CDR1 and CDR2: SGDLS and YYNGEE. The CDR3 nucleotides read TGTGCCAGCAGCGTAAGAGGGGGAAAAGGTTCACCCCTCCACTTT. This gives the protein CASSVRGGKGSPLHF.

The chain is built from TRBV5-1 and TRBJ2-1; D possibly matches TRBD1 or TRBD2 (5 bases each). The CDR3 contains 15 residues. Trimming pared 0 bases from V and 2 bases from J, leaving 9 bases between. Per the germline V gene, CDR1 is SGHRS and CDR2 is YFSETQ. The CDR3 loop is CASSLVRGAYNEQFF. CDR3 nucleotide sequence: TGCGCCAGCAGCTTGGTTAGAGGGGCCTACAATGAGCAGTTCTTC. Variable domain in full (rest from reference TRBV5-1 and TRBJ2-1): KAGVTQTPRYLIKTRGQQVTLSCSPISGHRSVSWYQQTPGQGLQFLFEYFSETQRNKGNFPGRFSGRQFSNSRSEMNVSTLELGDSALYLCASSLVRGAYNEQFFGPGTRLTVL.

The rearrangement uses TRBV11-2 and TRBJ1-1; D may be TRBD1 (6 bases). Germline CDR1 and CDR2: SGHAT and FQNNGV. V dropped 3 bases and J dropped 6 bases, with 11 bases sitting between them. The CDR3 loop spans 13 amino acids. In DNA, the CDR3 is TGTGCCAGCAGCTTCTGGGGGCAGGCTGAAGCTTTCTTT. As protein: CASSFWGQAEAFF.

This CDR3 is CASSHSGPNEQFF. DNA for the CDR3: TGTGCCAGCAGCCATAGCGGCCCCAATGAGCAGTTCTTC. The chain carries TRBV6-5 and TRBJ2-1; TRBD2 is a possible D gene (6 bases). CDR1 and CDR2 from the germline V gene are MNHEY and SVGAGI. Between the trimmed V and J ends, which lost 6 bases and 6 bases, there was a span of 12 bases. The CDR3 consists of 13 residues.

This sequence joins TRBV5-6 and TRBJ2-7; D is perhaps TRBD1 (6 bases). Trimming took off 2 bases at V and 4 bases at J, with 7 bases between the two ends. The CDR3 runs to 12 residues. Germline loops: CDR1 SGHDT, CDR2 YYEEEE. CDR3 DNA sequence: TGTGCCAGCAGCTTACAGGGTTACGAGCAGTACTTC. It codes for CASSLQGYEQYF. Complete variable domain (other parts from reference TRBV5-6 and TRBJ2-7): DAGVTQSPTHLIKTRGQQVTLRCSPKSGHDTVSWYQQALGQGPQFIFQYYEEEERQRGNFPDRFSGHQFPNYSSELNVNALLLGDSALYLCASSLQGYEQYFGPGTRLTVT.

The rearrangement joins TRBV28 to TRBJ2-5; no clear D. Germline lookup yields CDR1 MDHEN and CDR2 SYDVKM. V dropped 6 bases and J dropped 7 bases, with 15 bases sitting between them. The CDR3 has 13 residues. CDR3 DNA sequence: TGTGCCAGCAGGGGCAACGGTGAAGCGACCCAGTACTTC. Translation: CASRGNGEATQYF.

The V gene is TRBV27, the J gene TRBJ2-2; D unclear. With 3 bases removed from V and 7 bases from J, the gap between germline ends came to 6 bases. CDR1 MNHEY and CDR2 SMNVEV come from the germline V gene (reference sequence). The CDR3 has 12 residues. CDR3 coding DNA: TGTGCCAGCAGTTTTCCGAACGGGGAGCTGTTTTTT. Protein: CASSFPNGELFF.

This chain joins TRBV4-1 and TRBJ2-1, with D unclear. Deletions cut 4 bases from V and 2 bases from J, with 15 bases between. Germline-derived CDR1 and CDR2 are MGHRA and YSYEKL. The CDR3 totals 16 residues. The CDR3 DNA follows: TGCGCCAGCAGCCCAAGTGTCCGGGCCGCCTACAATGAGCAGTTCTTC. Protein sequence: CASSPSVRAAYNEQFF.

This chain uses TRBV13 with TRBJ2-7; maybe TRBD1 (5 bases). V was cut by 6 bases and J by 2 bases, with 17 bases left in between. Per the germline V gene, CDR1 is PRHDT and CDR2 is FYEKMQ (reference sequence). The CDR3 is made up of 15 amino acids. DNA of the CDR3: TGTGCCAGCAGTTTCTTGACAGAGGAACCCTACGAGCAGTACTTC. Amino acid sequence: CASSFLTEEPYEQYF.

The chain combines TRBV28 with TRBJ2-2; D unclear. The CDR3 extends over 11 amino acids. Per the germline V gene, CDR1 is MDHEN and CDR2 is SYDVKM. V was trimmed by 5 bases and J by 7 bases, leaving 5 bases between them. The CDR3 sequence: CASSPDGELFF. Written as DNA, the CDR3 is TGTGCCAGCAGTCCTGACGGGGAGCTGTTTTTT.

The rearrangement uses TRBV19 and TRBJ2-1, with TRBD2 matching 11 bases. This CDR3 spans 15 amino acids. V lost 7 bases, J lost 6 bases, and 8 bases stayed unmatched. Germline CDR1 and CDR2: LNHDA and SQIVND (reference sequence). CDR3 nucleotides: TGTGCCAGTAACATAGCGGGGGGGCCCGGCAATGAGCAGTTCTTC. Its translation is CASNIAGGPGNEQFF.

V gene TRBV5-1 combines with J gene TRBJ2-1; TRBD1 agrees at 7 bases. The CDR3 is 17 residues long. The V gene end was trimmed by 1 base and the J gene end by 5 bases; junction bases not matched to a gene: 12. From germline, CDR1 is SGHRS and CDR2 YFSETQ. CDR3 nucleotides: TGCGCCAGCAGCTTGAAAGTTGGGACAGAGAATAACAATGAGCAGTTCTTC. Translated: CASSLKVGTENNNEQFF.

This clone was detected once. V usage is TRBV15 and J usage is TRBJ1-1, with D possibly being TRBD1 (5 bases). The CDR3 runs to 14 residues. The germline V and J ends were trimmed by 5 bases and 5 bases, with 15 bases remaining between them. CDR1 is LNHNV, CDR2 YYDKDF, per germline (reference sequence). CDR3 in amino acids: CATSGWGDLTEAFF. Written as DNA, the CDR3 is TGTGCCACCAGCGGGTGGGGGGATCTGACTGAAGCTTTCTTT.